This paragraph reports one TCR beta chain. PCR used 60 Vbeta primers and 13 Jbeta primers. The protocol was immunoSEQ multiplex PCR, while the TCRdb copy is restricted to in-frame clones and leaves out a portion. This sample has under 110,000 clones, with roughly four fifths found just once. This specimen comes from a study of cytomegalovirus exposure and HLA in healthy donors. Germline V CDR1 and CDR2: LGHNA, YSLEER. Trimming took 5 bases from V and 7 from J; bases not matched to a gene: 10. This CDR3 is 15 amino acids long. Sample: PBMCs. The TCR was taken from a woman aged 45-59 years in good health and CMV-seropositive. The chain carries TRBV4-3 and TRBJ1-4; TRBD1 matches 7 bases. CDR3 DNA: TGCGCCAGCAGCGAGGGAACAGGGGTAGCTGAAAAACTGTTTTTT. Its protein is CASSEGTGVAEKLFF.